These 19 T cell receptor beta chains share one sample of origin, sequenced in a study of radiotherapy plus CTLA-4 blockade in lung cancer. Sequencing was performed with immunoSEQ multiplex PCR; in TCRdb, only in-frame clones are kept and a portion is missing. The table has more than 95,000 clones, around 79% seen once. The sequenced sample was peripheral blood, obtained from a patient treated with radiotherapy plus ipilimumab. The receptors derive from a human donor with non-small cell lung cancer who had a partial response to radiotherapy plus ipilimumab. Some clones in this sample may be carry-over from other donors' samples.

The CDR3 nucleotides are TGTGCCTCAGGCCCTGGCTTCAATCAGCCCCAGCATTTT. This translates into CASGPGFNQPQHF. V is TRBV6-5 and J is TRBJ1-5; no firm D call. The ends were cut back, 11 bases at V and 3 bases at J, with 14 bases in the middle. Looked up from germline, CDR1 is MNHEY and CDR2 is SVGAGI. The CDR3 totals 13 residues.

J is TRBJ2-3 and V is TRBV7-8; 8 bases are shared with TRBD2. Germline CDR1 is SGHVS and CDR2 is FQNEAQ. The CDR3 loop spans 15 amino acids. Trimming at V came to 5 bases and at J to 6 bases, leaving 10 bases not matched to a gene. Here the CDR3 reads CASSLSGTSADTQYF. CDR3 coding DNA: TGTGCCAGCAGCCTTTCAGGGACTAGTGCTGATACGCAGTATTTT.

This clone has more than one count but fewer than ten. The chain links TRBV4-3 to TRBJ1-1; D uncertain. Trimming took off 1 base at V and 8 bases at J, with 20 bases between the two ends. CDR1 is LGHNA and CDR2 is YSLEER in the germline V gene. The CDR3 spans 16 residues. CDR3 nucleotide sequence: TGCGCCAGCAGCCAAGTCCCCTACCGACGGGAAAAAGAAGCTTTCTTT. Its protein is CASSQVPYRREKEAFF.

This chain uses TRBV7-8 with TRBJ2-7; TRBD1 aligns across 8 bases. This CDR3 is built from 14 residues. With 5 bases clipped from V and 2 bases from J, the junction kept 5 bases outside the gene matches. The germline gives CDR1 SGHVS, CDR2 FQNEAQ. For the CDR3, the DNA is TGTGCCAGCAGCCGTTGGACAGGGACCTACGAGCAGTACTTC. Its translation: CASSRWTGTYEQYF.

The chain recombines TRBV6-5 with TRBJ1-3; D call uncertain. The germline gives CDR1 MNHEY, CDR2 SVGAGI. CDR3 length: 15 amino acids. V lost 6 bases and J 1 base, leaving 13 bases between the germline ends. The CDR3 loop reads CASSRGSASGNTIYF. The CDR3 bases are TGTGCCAGCAGCCGCGGGTCAGCGTCTGGAAACACCATATATTTT.

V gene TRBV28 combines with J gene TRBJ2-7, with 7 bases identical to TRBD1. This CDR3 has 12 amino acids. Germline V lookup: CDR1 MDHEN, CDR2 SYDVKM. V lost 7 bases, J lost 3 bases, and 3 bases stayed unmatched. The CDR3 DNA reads TGTGCCAGCATGCCAGGGGGCTACGAGCAGTACTTC. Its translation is CASMPGGYEQYF.

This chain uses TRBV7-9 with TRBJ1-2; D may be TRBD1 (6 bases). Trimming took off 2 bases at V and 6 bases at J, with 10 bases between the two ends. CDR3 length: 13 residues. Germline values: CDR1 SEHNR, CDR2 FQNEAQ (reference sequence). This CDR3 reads CASSLLQGHGYTF. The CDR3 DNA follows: TGTGCCAGCAGCTTATTGCAGGGGCATGGCTACACCTTC.

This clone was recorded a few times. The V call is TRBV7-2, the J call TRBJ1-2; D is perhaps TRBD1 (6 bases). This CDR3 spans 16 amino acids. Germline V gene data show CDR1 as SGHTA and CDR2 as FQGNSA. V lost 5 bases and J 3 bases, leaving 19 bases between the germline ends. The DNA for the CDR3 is TGTGCCAGCAGCAACTCCGGGACAAAATCCGACTATGGCTACACCTTC. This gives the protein CASSNSGTKSDYGYTF.

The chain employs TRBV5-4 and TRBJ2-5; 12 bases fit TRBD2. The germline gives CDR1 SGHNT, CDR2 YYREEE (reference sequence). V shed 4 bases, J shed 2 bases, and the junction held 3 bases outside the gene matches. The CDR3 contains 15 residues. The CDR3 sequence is CASSPGLAGQETQYF. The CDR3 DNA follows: TGTGCCAGCAGCCCGGGACTAGCGGGTCAAGAGACCCAGTACTTC.

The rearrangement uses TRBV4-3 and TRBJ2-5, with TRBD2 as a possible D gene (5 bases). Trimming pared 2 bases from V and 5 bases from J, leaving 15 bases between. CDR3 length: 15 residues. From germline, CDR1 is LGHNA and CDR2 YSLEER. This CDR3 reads CASSQMLEGGETQYF. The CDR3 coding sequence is TGCGCCAGCAGCCAAATGCTTGAGGGTGGGGAGACCCAGTACTTC.

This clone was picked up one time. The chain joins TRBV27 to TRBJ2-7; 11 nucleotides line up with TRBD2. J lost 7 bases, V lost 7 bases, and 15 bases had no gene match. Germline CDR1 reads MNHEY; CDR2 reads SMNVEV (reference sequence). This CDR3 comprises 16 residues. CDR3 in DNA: TGTGCCAGCACCAAACTAGCGGGAGTTTCCCTGGGGGAGCAGTACTTC. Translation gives CASTKLAGVSLGEQYF.

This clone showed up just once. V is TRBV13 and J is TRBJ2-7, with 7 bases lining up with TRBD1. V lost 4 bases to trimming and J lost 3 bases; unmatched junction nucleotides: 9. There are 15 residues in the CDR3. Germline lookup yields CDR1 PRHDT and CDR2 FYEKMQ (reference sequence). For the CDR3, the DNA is TGTGCCAGCAGCTCGAAATCGACAGGGCGCTACGAGCAGTACTTC. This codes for CASSSKSTGRYEQYF.

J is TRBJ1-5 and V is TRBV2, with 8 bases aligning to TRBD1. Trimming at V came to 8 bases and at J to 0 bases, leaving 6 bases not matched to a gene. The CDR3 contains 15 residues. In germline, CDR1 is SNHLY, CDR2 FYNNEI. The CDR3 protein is CASLDRVNSNQPQHF. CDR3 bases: TGTGCCAGCCTGGACAGGGTAAATAGCAATCAGCCCCAGCATTTT.

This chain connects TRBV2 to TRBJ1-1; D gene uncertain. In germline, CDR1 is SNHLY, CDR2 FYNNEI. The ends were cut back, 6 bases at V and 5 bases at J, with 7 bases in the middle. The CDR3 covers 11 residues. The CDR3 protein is CASRRDTEAFF. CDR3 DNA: TGTGCCAGCAGGAGGGATACTGAAGCTTTCTTT.

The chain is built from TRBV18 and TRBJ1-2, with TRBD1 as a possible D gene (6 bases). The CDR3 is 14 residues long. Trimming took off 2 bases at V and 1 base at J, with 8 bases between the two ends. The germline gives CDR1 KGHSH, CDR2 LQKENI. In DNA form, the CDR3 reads TGTGCCAGCTCACCAGACAGGATTAACTATGGCTACACCTTC. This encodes CASSPDRINYGYTF.

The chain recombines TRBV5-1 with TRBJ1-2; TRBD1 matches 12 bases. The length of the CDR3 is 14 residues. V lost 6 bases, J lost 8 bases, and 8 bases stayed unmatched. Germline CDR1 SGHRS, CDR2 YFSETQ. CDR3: CASNAGTGGLGYTF. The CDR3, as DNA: TGCGCCAGCAACGCTGGGACAGGGGGCTTGGGCTACACCTTC. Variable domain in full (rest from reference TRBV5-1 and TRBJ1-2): KAGVTQTPRYLIKTRGQQVTLSCSPISGHRSVSWYQQTPGQGLQFLFEYFSETQRNKGNFPGRFSGRQFSNSRSEMNVSTLELGDSALYLCASNAGTGGLGYTFGSGTRLTVV.

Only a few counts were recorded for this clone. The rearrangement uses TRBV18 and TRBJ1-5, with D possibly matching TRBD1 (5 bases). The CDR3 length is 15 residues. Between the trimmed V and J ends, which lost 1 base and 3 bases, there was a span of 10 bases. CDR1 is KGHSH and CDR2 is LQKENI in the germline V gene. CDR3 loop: CASSPRGGNNQPQHF. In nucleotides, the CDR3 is TGTGCCAGCTCACCACGGGGGGGAAACAATCAGCCCCAGCATTTT.

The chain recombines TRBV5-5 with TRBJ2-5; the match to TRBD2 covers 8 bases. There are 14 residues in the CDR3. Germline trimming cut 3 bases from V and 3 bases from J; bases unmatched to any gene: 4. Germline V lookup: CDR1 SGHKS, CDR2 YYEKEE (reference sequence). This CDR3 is CASSSAGEKETQYF. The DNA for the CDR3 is TGTGCCAGCAGCTCAGCGGGAGAAAAAGAGACCCAGTACTTC.

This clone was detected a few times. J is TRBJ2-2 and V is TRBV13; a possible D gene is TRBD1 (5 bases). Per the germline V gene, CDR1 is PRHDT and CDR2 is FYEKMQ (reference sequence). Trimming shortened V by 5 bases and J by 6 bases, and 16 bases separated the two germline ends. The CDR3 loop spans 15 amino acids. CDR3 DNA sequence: TGTGCCAGCAGCGGCAGGGCCTTGGTATCCGGGGAGCTGTTTTTT. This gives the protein CASSGRALVSGELFF.